This T cell receptor (beta chain) derives from a study of shared clonotypes between healthy human individuals. CD8 memory pooled CD45RO+ cells and CCR7-negative CD45RA+ TemRA cells. This CDR3 has 14 residues. The germline gives CDR1 SGHRS, CDR2 YFSETQ. The V gene end was trimmed by 3 bases and the J gene end by 3 bases; junction bases not matched to a gene: 6. For every subset, genomic DNA was evenly distributed across several immunoSEQ plates. In the original processing: ImmunoSEQ junction-only sequences lacked quality scores, so their filtering differed. Data came from immunoSEQ multiplex PCR; TCRdb stores just in-frame clones and leaves some out. The DNA was the basis for D and trimming; V, J and clone size are from that table. The sample records a few hundred thousand clones, 95% to 97% being singletons.

The source is a man aged 30 to 39 in good health. The chain is built from TRBV5-1 and TRBJ2-7, with 7 nucleotides matching TRBD1. Sequencing was performed on memory CD8+ T cells sorted from blood. Sample subset: CD45RO+ cells pooled with CCR7-negative TemRA cells. CDR3 nucleotides: TGCGCCAGCAGCTACACTCAGGGGGACTACGAGCAGTACTTC. Its translation is CASSYTQGDYEQYF.